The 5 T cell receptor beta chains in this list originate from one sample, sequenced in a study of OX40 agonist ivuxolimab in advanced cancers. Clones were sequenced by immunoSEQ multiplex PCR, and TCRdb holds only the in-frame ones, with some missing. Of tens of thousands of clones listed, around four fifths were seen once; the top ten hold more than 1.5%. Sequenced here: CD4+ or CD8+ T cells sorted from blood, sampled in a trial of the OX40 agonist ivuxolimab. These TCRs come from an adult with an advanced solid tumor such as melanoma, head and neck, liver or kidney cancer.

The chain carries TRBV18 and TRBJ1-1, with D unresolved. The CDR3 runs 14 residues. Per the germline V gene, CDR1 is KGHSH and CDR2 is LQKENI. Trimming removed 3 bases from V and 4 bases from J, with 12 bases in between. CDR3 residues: CASSPDRVGTEAFF. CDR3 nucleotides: TGTGCCAGCTCACCTGATCGGGTGGGCACTGAAGCTTTCTTT.

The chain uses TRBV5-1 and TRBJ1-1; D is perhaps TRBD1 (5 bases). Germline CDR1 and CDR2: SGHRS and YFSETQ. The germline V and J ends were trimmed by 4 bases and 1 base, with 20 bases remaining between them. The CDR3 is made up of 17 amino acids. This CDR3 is CASSPDSGARRNTEAFF. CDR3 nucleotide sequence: TGCGCCAGCAGCCCCGACTCTGGGGCCAGAAGGAACACTGAAGCTTTCTTT.

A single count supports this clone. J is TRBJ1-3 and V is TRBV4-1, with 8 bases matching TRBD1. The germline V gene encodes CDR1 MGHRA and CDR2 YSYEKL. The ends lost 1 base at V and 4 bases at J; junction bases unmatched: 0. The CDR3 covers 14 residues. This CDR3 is CASSQGQGGNTIYF. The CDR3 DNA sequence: TGCGCCAGCAGCCAAGGACAGGGGGGAAACACCATATATTTT.

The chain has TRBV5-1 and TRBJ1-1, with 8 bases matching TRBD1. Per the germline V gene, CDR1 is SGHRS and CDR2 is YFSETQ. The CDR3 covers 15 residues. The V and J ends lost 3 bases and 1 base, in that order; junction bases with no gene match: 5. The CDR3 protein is CASSSSDRGNTEAFF. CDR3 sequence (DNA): TGCGCCAGCAGCTCCTCCGACAGGGGGAACACTGAAGCTTTCTTT.

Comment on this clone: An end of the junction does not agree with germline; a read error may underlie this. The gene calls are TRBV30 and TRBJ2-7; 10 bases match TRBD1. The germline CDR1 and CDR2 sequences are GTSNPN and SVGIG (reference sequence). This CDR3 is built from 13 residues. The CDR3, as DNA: TGTGCCTGGAGTACGGGACAGGGGAAGGCCCTAGGCTTC. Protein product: CAWSTGQGKALGF.